A selection of T cell receptor beta chains follows, all from one sample in a study of T cells in localized non-small cell lung cancer. Sequencing was performed with immunoSEQ multiplex PCR; in TCRdb, only in-frame clones are kept and a portion is missing. The sample carries about 2,600 clones, 22% recorded once. The source material was lung tumor tissue, sampled before any cancer treatment. The receptors come from a man aged 35-75 years with stage II lung adenocarcinoma. CDR3s include the opening cysteine and the closing phenylalanine or tryptophan. The D gene is left open where the match is weak. Clone size, where shown, is once, few, many, or a class for clones that have expanded.

clone_size	v_call	j_call	cdr3_length	d_call	cdr3_nt	cdr3_aa
few	TRBV30	TRBJ2-1	14	TRBD2	TGTGCCTGGGGGACTAGCGCCCCACGGGGTGAGCAGTTCTTC	CAWGTSAPRGEQFF
few	TRBV9	TRBJ2-5	12	NA	TGTGCCAGCAGCTTAGCCACTAAGACCCAGTACTTC	CASSLATKTQYF
NA	TRBV25-1	TRBJ1-2	15	NA	TGTGCCAGCAGTGAATTCAAGGGAGGGTCAGAGGGCTACACCTTC	CASSEFKGGSEGYTF
NA	TRBV9	TRBJ2-2	15	NA	TGTGCCAGCAGCGGGACTCCGGCGAACACCGGGGAGCTGTTTTTT	CASSGTPANTGELFF
few	TRBV23-1	TRBJ1-5	13	NA	TGCGCCAGCAGTAGGGAGGGAGATCAGCCCCAGCATTTT	CASSREGDQPQHF
medium-sized	TRBV11-3	TRBJ1-4	15	TRBD1	TGTGCCAGCAGCAAGGACAGGGGTCCTTCTGAAAAACTGTTTTTT	CASSKDRGPSEKLFF
NA	TRBV19	TRBJ2-3	13	NA	TGTGCCAGTAGCCTTCGACGGACAGATACGCAGTATTTT	CASSLRRTDTQYF
few	TRBV10-3	TRBJ1-5	15	NA	TGTGCCATCAGTGAGCTGGCAGAGAGCAATCAGCCCCAGCATTTT	CAISELAESNQPQHF
medium-sized	TRBV6-8	TRBJ2-3	14	NA	TGTGCCAGCAGTTCGTGGGGGATCCTAGATACGCAGTATTTT	CASSSWGILDTQYF
few	TRBV30	TRBJ1-5	13	NA	TGTGCCTGGAGTGCAACGGCCAATCAGCCCCAGCATTTT	CAWSATANQPQHF
few	TRBV11-3	TRBJ2-1	15	TRBD1	TGTGCCAGCAGCCCGGGGACAGGGACCCGCAATGAGCAGTTCTTC	CASSPGTGTRNEQFF
NA	TRBV19	TRBJ1-2	15	NA	TGTGCCATCTCCCCGGCGGCGGGAGCAAACTATGGCTACACCTTC	CAISPAAGANYGYTF
few	TRBV6-8	TRBJ1-5	15	NA	TGTGCCAGCACCATGCGGGGGGTCAGCAATCAGCCCCAGCATTTT	CASTMRGVSNQPQHF
NA	TRBV19	TRBJ1-6	15	TRBD1	TGTGCCAGTAGAGAGGACAGGGCTCGAAATTCACCCCTCCACTTT	CASREDRARNSPLHF
few	TRBV19	TRBJ2-1	15	NA	TGTGCCAGTAACCCGGGGAGGGGGCCTTACAATGAGCAGTTCTTC	CASNPGRGPYNEQFF
once	TRBV30	TRBJ1-5	17	TRBD1	TGTGCCTGGAGTGCACGACAGGGGAGCGGGGGCAATCAGCCCCAGCATTTT	CAWSARQGSGGNQPQHF
NA	TRBV30	TRBJ2-3	13	NA	TGTGCCTGTCCCGGGCCCCACACAGATACGCAGTATTTT	CACPGPHTDTQYF
few	TRBV11-3	TRBJ2-5	15	NA	TGTGCCAGCAGCCCGCGGGGACACAGCCAAGAGACCCAGTACTTC	CASSPRGHSQETQYF
NA	TRBV28	TRBJ2-3	15	NA	TGTGCCAGCAGTTCTACAGCGGAGAGCACAGATACGCAGTATTTT	CASSSTAESTDTQYF
NA	TRBV5-1	TRBJ2-3	15	NA	TGCGCCAGCAGCCTTCAGGGGTGGGAGACAGATACGCAGTATTTT	CASSLQGWETDTQYF
medium-sized	TRBV11-3	TRBJ2-1	16	TRBD2	TGTGCTAGCAGCTTAGAGTCTAGCGGATTTTACAATGAGCAGTTCTTC	CASSLESSGFYNEQFF
few	TRBV6-8	TRBJ2-1	15	TRBD2	TGTGCCAGCAGCCCCGGGACTAGCGGGGAGAATGAGCAGTTCTTC	CASSPGTSGENEQFF
NA	TRBV6-8	TRBJ2-3	15	NA	TGTGCCAGCAGTGACTCGACGGACTTAACAGATACGCAGTATTTT	CASSDSTDLTDTQYF
medium-sized	TRBV11-3	TRBJ1-1	17	TRBD1	TGTGCCAGCAGCTTAGATTACGGACAGGGTTTGAACACTGAAGCTTTCTTT	CASSLDYGQGLNTEAFF
medium-sized	TRBV11-3	TRBJ2-1	15	NA	TGTGCCAGCAGCTTAGTAGGGCTGGGGGTCAATGAGCAGTTCTTC	CASSLVGLGVNEQFF
NA	TRBV6-8	TRBJ1-5	18	NA	TGTGCCAGCAGTTACTATCGTGACCGGCAGGGGAGCAATCAGCCCCAGCATTTT	CASSYYRDRQGSNQPQHF
medium-sized	TRBV11-3	TRBJ2-1	15	NA	TGTGCCAGCAGCCCCAGGGAGGGGGCGTACAATGAGCAGTTCTTC	CASSPREGAYNEQFF
NA	TRBV29-1	TRBJ2-3	12	NA	TGCAGCGTTGACAGGGGCACAGATACGCAGTATTTT	CSVDRGTDTQYF
few	TRBV6-8	TRBJ2-5	15	TRBD1	TGTGCCAGCAGAAACAGGGGCCTCCGAGAAGAGACCCAGTACTTC	CASRNRGLREETQYF
once	TRBV18	TRBJ1-2	15	NA	TGTGCCAGCTCACCATCCAGCCGAGTAAACTATGGCTACACCTTC	CASSPSSRVNYGYTF
NA	TRBV28	TRBJ1-2	13	NA	TGTGCCAGCAGCTATACAGGGTACCCTGGCTACACCTTC	CASSYTGYPGYTF
NA	TRBV5-1	TRBJ2-3	14	NA	TGCGCCAGCAGCTTGGAGGGGGGGATAGATACGCAGTATTTT	CASSLEGGIDTQYF